Shown below are 3 T cell receptor beta chains from a single sample sequenced in a study of spatial heterogeneity in lung cancer. Time point specified: sample taken at primary tumor resection. TCRdb used MiXCR to reprocess the 5' RACE reads, holding one entry per CDR3 protein. The sample lists about 92,000 distinct CDR3 sequences, about 12% occurring once. The specimen comprised PBMCs, sampled at surgery. These receptors came from a male donor with early-stage non-small cell lung cancer.

This clonotype showed up many times. The V gene is TRBV20-1, the J gene TRBJ2-3, with a possible D match to TRBD2 (5 bases). Germline lookup yields CDR1 DFQATT and CDR2 SNEGSKA (reference sequence). The CDR3 is made up of 14 amino acids. V lost 5 bases and J 0 bases, leaving 12 bases between the germline ends. The CDR3 here is CSASLLGSTDTQYF. CDR3 coding DNA: TGCAGTGCTTCCCTACTAGGTAGCACAGATACGCAGTATTTT.

This clonotype was seen more than once but under ten times. The genes are TRBV6-5 and TRBJ2-7, with TRBD1 matching 7 bases. V lost 4 bases and J lost 0; bases outside the gene matches: 6. The V gene's germline CDR1 is MNHEY and CDR2 SVGAGI. The CDR3 totals 15 residues. The CDR3 loop is CASSSGQVGSYEQYF. For the CDR3, the DNA is TGTGCCAGCAGTTCCGGACAGGTGGGCTCCTACGAGCAGTACTTC.

V gene TRBV7-9 combines with J gene TRBJ1-1; D ambiguous. This CDR3 is built from 17 residues. Germline CDR1 reads SEHNR; CDR2 reads FQNEAQ (reference sequence). V was cut by 5 bases and J by 0 bases, with 19 bases left in between. The CDR3 reads CASSPQAEPSMNTEAFF. The CDR3 nucleotides read TGTGCCAGCAGCCCCCAAGCAGAGCCATCAATGAACACTGAAGCTTTCTTT.